The present entry profiles one TCR beta chain with its context. Its antigen is still unknown. Use of 60 Vbeta and 13 Jbeta primers characterized the PCR. Original handling: As a later analysis found, there were tens of millions of unique TCR beta chains, of which roughly 11 million were shared. Method: immunoSEQ multiplex PCR; TCRdb's copy keeps in-frame clones and lacks some. V, J and clone size reflect that table, while D and trimming were determined from the DNA. The sample records roughly 130,000 clones, about 74% being singletons. The CDR3 length is 13 residues. V was cut by 4 bases and J by 6 bases, with 12 bases left in between. Per the germline V gene, CDR1 is LNHDA and CDR2 is SQIVND (reference sequence). This sample is drawn from a study of cytomegalovirus exposure and HLA in healthy donors. Overall study findings and caveats: Most CMV-associated TCR beta chains were later found to appear HLA-restricted. A later look showed TCR association rates differing by HLA locus, highest for DRB1 and lowest for HLA-C.

Samples came from healthy bone marrow donors. The receptor comes from a woman between 45 and 65 years old in good health and CMV-seropositive. The chain recombines TRBV19 with TRBJ1-2; possibly TRBD1 for D (6 bases). The sample consisted of PBMCs. CDR3 loop: CASSTLQGNGYTF. Here the CDR3 DNA reads TGTGCCAGTAGTACACTCCAGGGGAATGGCTACACCTTC.